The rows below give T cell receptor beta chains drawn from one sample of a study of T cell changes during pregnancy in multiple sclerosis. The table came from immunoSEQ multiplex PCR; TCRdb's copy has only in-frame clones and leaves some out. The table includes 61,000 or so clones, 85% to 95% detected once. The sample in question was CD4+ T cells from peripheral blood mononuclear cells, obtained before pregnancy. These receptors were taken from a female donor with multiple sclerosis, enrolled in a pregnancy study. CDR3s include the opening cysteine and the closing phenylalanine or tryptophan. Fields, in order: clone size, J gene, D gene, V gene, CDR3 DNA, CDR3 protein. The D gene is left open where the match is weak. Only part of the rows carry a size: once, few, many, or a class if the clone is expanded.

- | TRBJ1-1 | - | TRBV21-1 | TGTGCCAGCAGCCTAAAGCGGGGACAGGGGAGGAACACTGAAGCTTTCTTT | CASSLKRGQGRNTEAFF
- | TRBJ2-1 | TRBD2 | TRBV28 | TGTGCCAGCAATATACCGGGACTAGCGGATCGTAATGAGCAGTTCTTC | CASNIPGLADRNEQFF
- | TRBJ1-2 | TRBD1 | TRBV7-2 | TGTGCCAGCAGCTTAGGAACAGGGGCCTATGGCTACACCTTC | CASSLGTGAYGYTF
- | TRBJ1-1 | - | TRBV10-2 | TGCGCCAGCAGTGAGTTTCAGGGGATGACTGAAGCTTTCTTT | CASSEFQGMTEAFF
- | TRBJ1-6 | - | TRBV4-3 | TGCGCCAGCAGCCAAGTTTTAGGGGATTCACCCCTCCACTTT | CASSQVLGDSPLHF
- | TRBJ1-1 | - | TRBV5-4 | TGTGCCAGCAGCTCCCTCCTGGGGAGCACTGAAGCTTTCTTT | CASSSLLGSTEAFF
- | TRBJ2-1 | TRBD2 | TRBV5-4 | TGTGCCAGCAGCTTGGTCGCCAGGGAGGGCCATGAGCAGTTCTTC | CASSLVAREGHEQFF
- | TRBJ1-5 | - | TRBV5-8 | TGTGCCAGCAGCTTTGAAGGGGGTGTTAGCAATCAGCCCCAGCATTTT | CASSFEGGVSNQPQHF
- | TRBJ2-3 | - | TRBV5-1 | TGCGCCAGCAGCTTGGGACTGGATACGCAGTATTTT | CASSLGLDTQYF
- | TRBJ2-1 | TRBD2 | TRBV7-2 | TGTGCCAGCAGCTTTTCTAGCGGTTCCCACAATGAGCAGTTCTTC | CASSFSSGSHNEQFF
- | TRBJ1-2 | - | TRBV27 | TGTGCCAGCAGTTTAAGGGGGGGACACAGAGATGGCTACACCTTC | CASSLRGGHRDGYTF
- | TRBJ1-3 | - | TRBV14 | TGTGCCAGCAGCCAAGAAGTCAGAAACTCTGGAAACACCATATATTTT | CASSQEVRNSGNTIYF
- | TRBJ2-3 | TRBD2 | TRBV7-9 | TGTGCCAGCAGCTTTGCCTTACTAGCGGGAGGGGACACAGATACGCAGTATTTT | CASSFALLAGGDTDTQYF
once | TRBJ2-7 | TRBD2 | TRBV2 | TGTGCCAGCAGTGAAAGGGGACTAAGCTCCTACGAGCAGTACTTC | CASSERGLSSYEQYF
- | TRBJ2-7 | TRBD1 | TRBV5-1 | TGCGCCAGCAGCTGGGGATCTAGCCGGTGGGACAGGGTCTACGAGCAGTACTTC | CASSWGSSRWDRVYEQYF
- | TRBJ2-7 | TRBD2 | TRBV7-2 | TGTGCCAGCAGCTCCCGGGGAGGGAGGCACAGTAGTAGGCAGCAGTACTTC | CASSSRGGRHSSRQQYF
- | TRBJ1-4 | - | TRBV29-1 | TGCAGCGTTGGGGACCTGGGGGGAGGTGAAAAACTGTTTTTT | CSVGDLGGGEKLFF
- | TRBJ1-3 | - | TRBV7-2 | TGTGCCAGCAGCTTACTAATTCGGACACCAGGAAACACCATATATTTT | CASSLLIRTPGNTIYF
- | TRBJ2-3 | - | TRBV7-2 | TGTGCCAGCAGTTTGGGCGCCACAGATACGCAGTATTTT | CASSLGATDTQYF
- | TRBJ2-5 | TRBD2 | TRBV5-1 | TGCGCCAGCAGCGTGGGAGCGGGGGCCCAAGAGACCCAGTACTTC | CASSVGAGAQETQYF
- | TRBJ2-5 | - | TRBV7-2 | TGTGCCAGCAGCTTAGCGCGACGGGCCGAGGGAGAGACCCAGTACTTC | CASSLARRAEGETQYF
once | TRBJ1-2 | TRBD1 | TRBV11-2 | TGTGCCAGCAGCTCCACCCCGGGACAGAACTATGGCTACACCTTC | CASSSTPGQNYGYTF
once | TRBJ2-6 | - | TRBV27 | TGTGCCAGCACTGCCGGGGGCTCTGGGGCCAACGTCCTGACTTTC | CASTAGGSGANVLTF
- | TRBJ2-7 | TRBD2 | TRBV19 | TGTGCCAGTAGTCATCCGGGACTAGCGGGAGTTGAGCAGTACTTC | CASSHPGLAGVEQYF
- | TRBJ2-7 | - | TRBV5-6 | TGTGCCAGCAGCATAGGAGGGGGCAGATACGAGCAGTACTTC | CASSIGGGRYEQYF
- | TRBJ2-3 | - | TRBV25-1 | TGTGCCAGCAGCGAAATCGGAGATACGCAGTATTTT | CASSEIGDTQYF
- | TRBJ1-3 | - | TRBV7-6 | TGTGCCAGCAGCTTAGCGAGCAGGGAATCTGGAAACACCATATATTTT | CASSLASRESGNTIYF
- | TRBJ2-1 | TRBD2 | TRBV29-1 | TGCAGCGTTGTGACTAGCGGCTACAATGAGCAGTTCTTC | CSVVTSGYNEQFF
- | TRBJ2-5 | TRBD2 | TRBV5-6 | TGTGCCAGCAGCTTGGTGGGCGGGAGAGAGTACTTC | CASSLVGGREYF
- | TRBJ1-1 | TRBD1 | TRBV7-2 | TGTGCCAGCAGCCAGGGGGCAAACACTGAAGCTTTCTTT | CASSQGANTEAFF
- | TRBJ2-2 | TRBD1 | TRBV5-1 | TGCGCCAGCAGCCCGCCGGGACAGTCGTCCGGGGAGCTGTTTTTT | CASSPPGQSSGELFF
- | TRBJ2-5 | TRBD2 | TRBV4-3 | TGCGCCAGCAGCCAAGAGGGACTAGCGGTGCGCGGGACCCAGTACTTC | CASSQEGLAVRGTQYF
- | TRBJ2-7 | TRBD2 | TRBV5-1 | TGCGCCAGCAGCCTGATTCCGGGACTAGCGGGGGGCATTACGTCTGAGCAGTACTTC | CASSLIPGLAGGITSEQYF
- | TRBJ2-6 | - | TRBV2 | TGTGCCAGCAGTGAATTGACACTTGGTAGGGCCAACGTCCTGACTTTC | CASSELTLGRANVLTF
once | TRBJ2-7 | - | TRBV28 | TGTGCCAGCAGTTCCGTGCTGCGGGGAGATTACGAGCAGTACTTC | CASSSVLRGDYEQYF
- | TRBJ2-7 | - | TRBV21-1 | TGTGCCAGCATTGGGTGTTCTACAGGGGGGGACGAGCAGTACTTC | CASIGCSTGGDEQYF
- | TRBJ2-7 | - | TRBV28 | TGTGCCAGCACAAGGGCGGGGATCACCTACGAGCAGTACTTC | CASTRAGITYEQYF
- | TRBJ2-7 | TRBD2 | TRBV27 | TGTGCCAGCAGTTTAAGTCTTAGGAGGGGACTAGGAAGAAGTACCTACGAGCAGTACTTC | CASSLSLRRGLGRSTYEQYF
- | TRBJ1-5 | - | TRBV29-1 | TGCAGCGCGGGAAAGAGCGCGGATCAGCCCCAGCATTTT | CSAGKSADQPQHF
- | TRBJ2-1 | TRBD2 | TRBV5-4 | TGTGCCAGCAGCCCGGGGGGGACTAGCGGGAGGGGTGGGTTCTTC | CASSPGGTSGRGGFF
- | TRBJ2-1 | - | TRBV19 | TGTGCCAGTAGTATGGAGATGAGAAGAAATGAGCAGTTCTTC | CASSMEMRRNEQFF
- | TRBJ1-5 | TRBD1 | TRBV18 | TGTGCCAGCTCACCTACTCAGGGGGCCCGGGAGCCCCAGCATTTT | CASSPTQGAREPQHF
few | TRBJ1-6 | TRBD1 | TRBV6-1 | TGTGCCAGCAGTGAAGTTGGTAACAGGGGGACGGATAATTCACCCCTCCACTTT | CASSEVGNRGTDNSPLHF
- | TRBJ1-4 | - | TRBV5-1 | TGCGCCAGCAGCTTGACAGGGCAGAAACTGTTTTTT | CASSLTGQKLFF
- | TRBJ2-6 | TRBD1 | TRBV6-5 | TGTGCCAGCAGTTATGACAGGGGCTCTGGGGCCAACGTCCTGACTTTC | CASSYDRGSGANVLTF
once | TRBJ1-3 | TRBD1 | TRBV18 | TGTGCCAGCTCACCATTCGCCCTAGGGACAGGGGCGGGAAACACCATATATTTT | CASSPFALGTGAGNTIYF